A single sample gave rise to the 19 T cell receptor beta chains below, sequenced in a study of blood T cell repertoires in COVID-19. Sequencing used immunoSEQ multiplex PCR; TCRdb keeps in-frame clones, though not all of them. The sample shows approximately 250,000 clones, approximately 89% of them seen only once. Source material: PBMCs or T cells enriched from blood (not recorded which). The source is a woman aged 40 to 49 with acute COVID-19.

This chain uses TRBV4-1 with TRBJ2-7; TRBD2 is a possible D gene (6 bases). The CDR3 totals 13 residues. Deletions cut 5 bases from V and 9 bases from J, with 17 bases between. Germline V lookup: CDR1 MGHRA, CDR2 YSYEKL. The CDR3 here is CASSKTAGSVQYV. The CDR3 DNA reads TGCGCCAGCAGCAAGACCGCGGGAAGCGTGCAGTACGTC.

A few counts support this clone. The gene calls are TRBV2 and TRBJ2-7; a possible D gene is TRBD1 (5 bases). The CDR3 spans 14 residues. The V gene's germline CDR1 is SNHLY and CDR2 FYNNEI. V lost 3 bases and J lost 3, with 12 bases in between. The CDR3, as DNA: TGTGCCAGCAGTGATCAGGGAAAGGGCTACGAGCAGTACGTC. This encodes CASSDQGKGYEQYV.

A single count supports this clone. The CDR3 sequence: CASSKLDVGASGYTF. The CDR3 DNA reads as TGTGCCAGTAGTAAACTCGATGTGGGGGCCTCGGGCTACACCTTC. V and J are TRBV19 and TRBJ1-2; D possibly corresponds to TRBD1 (6 bases). Germline V gene sequence: CDR1 LNHDA, CDR2 SQIVND (reference sequence). The CDR3 extends over 15 amino acids. V was clipped by 4 bases and J by 8 bases, with 20 bases between them.

This chain joins TRBV6-1 and TRBJ1-2; D perhaps matches TRBD1 (5 bases). Germline CDR1 and CDR2: MNHNS and SASEGT. V lost 3 bases, J lost 0 bases, and 11 bases lay in between. This CDR3 region has 15 residues. DNA of the CDR3: TGTGCCAGCAGTGACCCGGACACGGCTAACTATGGCTACACCTTC. It specifies CASSDPDTANYGYTF.

The gene calls are TRBV2 and TRBJ2-1; 11 bases align to TRBD1. The CDR3 contains 15 residues. Trimming removed 6 bases from V and 4 bases from J; junction bases left unmatched: 5. CDR1 is SNHLY, CDR2 FYNNEI, per germline. The CDR3: CASRRGQGDYNEQFF. The CDR3 DNA is TGTGCCAGCAGACGGGGACAGGGGGATTACAATGAGCAGTTCTTC. The whole variable domain, remainder taken from reference TRBV2 and TRBJ2-1, is EPEVTQTPSHQVTQMGQEVILRCVPISNHLYFYWYRQILGQKVEFLVSFYNNEISEKSEIFDDQFSVERPDGSNFTLKIRSTKLEDSAMYFCASRRGQGDYNEQFFGPGTRLTVL.

The chain couples TRBV27 to TRBJ2-3; 11 bases are a match to TRBD2. Looked up from germline, CDR1 is MNHEY and CDR2 is SMNVEV (reference sequence). V was clipped by 6 bases and J by 5 bases; unmatched bases: 7. The CDR3 is 15 amino acids. The CDR3 DNA follows: TGTGCCAGCAGCAAACTAGCGGGAGTTGGAGATACGCAGTATTTT. Translating it yields CASSKLAGVGDTQYF.

V gene TRBV9 combines with J gene TRBJ1-6; no definite D call. This CDR3 region has 15 residues. Looked up from germline, CDR1 is SGDLS and CDR2 is YYNGEE. Trimming stripped 4 bases from V and 6 bases from J, with 14 bases between. The CDR3 sequence: CASSPGEPFNSPLHF. In nucleotides, the CDR3 is TGTGCCAGCAGCCCCGGGGAGCCATTTAATTCACCCCTCCACTTT.

The V call is TRBV18, the J call TRBJ1-3, with unresolved D. The CDR3 has 15 residues. V gave up 3 bases and J gave up 2 bases, with 11 bases separating them. Germline V lookup: CDR1 KGHSH, CDR2 LQKENI. The CDR3 nucleotides read TGTGCCAGCTCACCTAGGACTGTGACTGGAAACACCATATATTTT. As protein: CASSPRTVTGNTIYF.

V gene TRBV12-5 combines with J gene TRBJ2-3; 9 positions agree with TRBD1. This CDR3 is 17 amino acids long. CDR1 LGHNT and CDR2 FRNRAP come from the germline V gene. V dropped 5 bases and J dropped 3; count of bases not matched to a gene: 12. CDR3 amino acids: CASGRGDRGSRTDTQYF. The DNA of the CDR3 is TGTGCTAGTGGTCGTGGCGACAGGGGGTCGAGGACAGATACGCAGTATTTT.

The chain combines TRBV5-6 with TRBJ2-7, with 9 bases that match TRBD2. CDR3 size: 16 residues. Trimming took 0 bases from V and 4 from J; bases not matched to a gene: 8. Germline V gene data show CDR1 as SGHDT and CDR2 as YYEEEE. CDR3 nucleotide sequence: TGTGCCAGCAGCTTGGGACGACTAGCGGCCCATTACGAGCAGTACTTC. This encodes CASSLGRLAAHYEQYF.

The chain employs TRBV27 and TRBJ1-4; D ambiguous. V was shortened by 3 bases and J by 3 bases, with 8 bases between the two germline ends. Per the germline V gene, CDR1 is MNHEY and CDR2 is SMNVEV (reference sequence). There are 14 residues in the CDR3. Here the CDR3 DNA reads TGTGCCAGCAGTTTTTCTTTCTCTAATGAAAAACTGTTTTTT. It yields the protein CASSFSFSNEKLFF.

This chain uses TRBV13 with TRBJ2-1, with D possibly being TRBD2 (6 bases). The germline CDR1 and CDR2 sequences are PRHDT and FYEKMQ (reference sequence). The CDR3 covers 14 residues. V was trimmed by 4 bases and J by 6 bases, leaving 13 bases between them. The DNA of the CDR3 is TGTGCCAGCAGCTCTTCGGGACTCCTCAATGAGCAGTTCTTC. Encoded protein: CASSSSGLLNEQFF.

The count of this clone is one. The rearrangement uses TRBV9 and TRBJ2-1; 10 nucleotides agree with TRBD2. The CDR3 has 15 residues. Germline CDR1 SGDLS, CDR2 YYNGEE. The V gene end was trimmed by 0 bases and the J gene end by 7 bases; junction bases not matched to a gene: 4. The CDR3 region is CASSVASGRGNEQFF. In DNA form, the CDR3 reads TGTGCCAGCAGCGTAGCCAGCGGGAGGGGAAATGAGCAGTTCTTC. Using reference TRBV9 and TRBJ2-1 for the parts outside the CDR3, the full variable domain is DSGVTQTPKHLITATGQRVTLRCSPRSGDLSVYWYQQSLDQGLQFLIQYYNGEERAKGNILERFSAQQFPDLHSELNLSSLELGDSALYFCASSVASGRGNEQFFGPGTRLTVL.

The chain's CDR3 is CASSSQGGTDTQYF. The CDR3 DNA reads as TGTGCCAGCAGCTCGCAGGGGGGCACAGATACGCAGTATTTT. The chain recombines TRBV7-2 with TRBJ2-3; TRBD1 matches at 7 bases. The length of the CDR3 is 14 residues. The junction had 2 bases not matched to a gene; V was cut back by 4 bases and J by 1 base. CDR1 and CDR2 (germline): SGHTA, FQGNSA.

The DNA for the CDR3 is TGCGCCAGCAGCTTGTCGGGCAGGGGGCTTTTGCCCTACGAGCAGTACTTC. As protein: CASSLSGRGLLPYEQYF. The J gene is TRBJ2-7, the V gene TRBV5-1; TRBD1 matches at 8 bases. Germline CDR1 and CDR2: SGHRS and YFSETQ. The CDR3 has 17 amino acids. V shed 1 base and J 2 bases; nucleotides not matched to a gene: 11.

The chain links TRBV9 to TRBJ1-4, with 8 nucleotides matching TRBD1. The CDR3 is made up of 14 amino acids. Per germline, CDR1 SGDLS and CDR2 YYNGEE. The ends lost 2 bases at V and 6 bases at J; junction bases unmatched: 3. The CDR3 bases are TGTGCCAGCAGCGTCCAGGGGGCGCATGAAAAACTGTTTTTT. This translates into CASSVQGAHEKLFF.

The V gene is TRBV2, the J gene TRBJ1-2; 7 nucleotides line up with TRBD1. The CDR3 has 12 residues. V dropped 6 bases and J dropped 4; count of bases not matched to a gene: 2. Germline CDR1 reads SNHLY; CDR2 reads FYNNEI. The chain's CDR3 is CASRTGSYGYTF. The CDR3 coding sequence is TGTGCCAGCAGGACAGGGTCCTATGGCTACACCTTC.

The chain is built from TRBV30 and TRBJ2-7, with a possible D match to TRBD2 (6 bases). The CDR3 sequence is 15 residues long. Germline CDR1 reads GTSNPN; CDR2 reads SVGIG (reference sequence). The germline V and J ends were trimmed by 2 bases and 0 bases, with 14 bases remaining between them. The chain's CDR3 is CAWSKGGLTSYEQYF. The CDR3 DNA is TGTGCCTGGAGTAAAGGAGGGCTGACCTCCTACGAGCAGTACTTC.

V is TRBV5-6 and J is TRBJ2-7; TRBD2 matches at 9 bases. The CDR3 is made up of 14 amino acids. Trimming took 3 bases from V and 6 from J; bases not matched to a gene: 7. Germline loops: CDR1 SGHDT, CDR2 YYEEEE. The CDR3, as DNA: TGTGCCAGCAGCTCTTTAGCGGGAGCGGGCGAGCAGTACGTC. Translation gives CASSSLAGAGEQYV.